Listed here are 18 T cell receptor beta chains from one sample, sequenced in a study of control samples from healthy donors and cancer patients. Sequencing used immunoSEQ multiplex PCR; TCRdb keeps in-frame clones, though not all of them. The sample includes around 68,000 clones, 84% seen only once; the top ten take roughly 15%. Sequenced material: blood. These TCRs come from a man aged 45-60 years in good health.

This rearrangement joins TRBV19 to TRBJ2-1; 13 positions agree with TRBD2. CDR3 length: 20 amino acids. Looked up from germline, CDR1 is LNHDA and CDR2 is SQIVND (reference sequence). V shed 5 bases, J shed 4 bases, and the junction held 17 bases outside the gene matches. CDR3 sequence: CASSPRRDRTSGSRYNEQFF. The CDR3 region has the DNA TGTGCCAGTAGTCCACGGAGGGACCGGACTAGCGGGAGTAGGTACAATGAGCAGTTCTTC.

V is TRBV27 and J is TRBJ2-5, with 8 bases fitting TRBD1. V trimming: 0 bases; J trimming: 6 bases; junction bases outside the gene matches: 6. The CDR3 has 15 residues. Germline values: CDR1 MNHEY, CDR2 SMNVEV (reference sequence). The CDR3: CASSLSAGGRKTQYF. In DNA, the CDR3 is TGTGCCAGCAGTTTATCGGCAGGGGGCCGGAAGACCCAGTACTTC.

A single count supports this clone. The chain carries TRBV3-1 (or the pseudogene TRBV3-2) and TRBJ2-3; D assignment may be TRBD1 or TRBD2 (5 bases each). Germline CDR1 LGHDT, CDR2 YNNKEL (reference sequence). Trimming removed 3 bases at V and 5 bases at J, with 21 bases between. This CDR3 comprises 17 residues. CDR3 loop: CASSHDLERVQGDTQYF. The CDR3 nucleotides are TGTGCCAGCAGCCATGACCTCGAGAGGGTTCAGGGAGATACGCAGTATTTT.

The chain carries TRBV18 and TRBJ2-4; no definite D call. The V end lost 2 bases, the J end lost 8 bases, and 19 bases lay between the germline ends. This CDR3 spans 16 amino acids. CDR1 KGHSH and CDR2 LQKENI come from the germline V gene. CDR3 sequence: CASSPYPQASQHIQYF. The CDR3 bases are TGTGCCAGCTCACCATATCCCCAGGCCTCGCAACACATTCAGTACTTC.

The chain employs TRBV25-1 and TRBJ2-5; D possibly corresponds to TRBD1 (5 bases). CDR1 and CDR2 from the germline V gene are MGHDK and SYGVNS. Deletions cut 10 bases from V and 5 bases from J, with 23 bases between. This CDR3 contains 15 residues. The CDR3, as DNA: TGTGCCACCGACAGCCAGGACGGCAATAGGGAGACCCAGTACTTC. This gives the protein CATDSQDGNRETQYF.

A few counts support this clone. This rearrangement joins TRBV4-3 to TRBJ1-6, with 10 bases identical to TRBD1. This CDR3 comprises 14 residues. J was trimmed by 8 bases and V by 4 bases; bases with no gene match: 2. Germline values: CDR1 LGHNA, CDR2 YSLEER. CDR3 bases: TGCGCCAGCAGCCGGGACAGGGGAGATTCACCCCTCCACTTT. Its protein is CASSRDRGDSPLHF.

This sequence joins TRBV5-6 and TRBJ2-7; TRBD2 might be the D (7 bases). The CDR3 extends over 14 amino acids. CDR1 is SGHDT and CDR2 is YYEEEE in the germline V gene. Deletions cut 4 bases from V and 6 bases from J, with 17 bases between. The DNA of the CDR3 is TGTGCCAGCAGCATCCGGGGGGCGCGTACCGAGCAGTACTTC. Its translation: CASSIRGARTEQYF.

This clone occurred a few times. This chain uses TRBV2 with TRBJ2-7; 12 nucleotides match TRBD2. This CDR3 is built from 16 residues. Germline V gene lookup returns CDR1 SNHLY and CDR2 FYNNEI. The ends lost 4 bases at V and 2 bases at J; junction bases unmatched: 6. This CDR3 is CASSGLAGGPPYEQYF. In DNA form, the CDR3 reads TGTGCCAGCAGTGGGCTAGCGGGAGGGCCGCCCTACGAGCAGTACTTC.

The V call is TRBV6-5, the J call TRBJ1-2; D may be TRBD1 (5 bases). Looked up from germline, CDR1 is MNHEY and CDR2 is SVGAGI. The V and J ends lost 8 bases and 8 bases respectively, with 18 bases between them. There are 13 residues in the CDR3. CDR3 coding DNA: TGTGCCAGCCTAAGCAGGCAGGGTTTCGGCTACACCTTC. Amino acid sequence: CASLSRQGFGYTF.

The rearrangement uses TRBV5-6 and TRBJ1-2, with D possibly TRBD1 on 5 matching bases. The CDR3 loop spans 15 amino acids. Germline V CDR1 and CDR2: SGHDT, YYEEEE. V lost 2 bases and J lost 4, with 15 bases in between. The CDR3 is CASSLPYRLGYGYTF. CDR3 bases: TGTGCCAGCAGCTTACCTTACAGGTTGGGCTATGGCTACACCTTC.

The chain is built from TRBV10-3 and TRBJ1-2; D is perhaps TRBD1 (6 bases). The V gene lost 0 bases and the J gene lost 2 bases, with 13 bases spanning the gap. Germline V CDR1 and CDR2: ENHRY, SYGVKD. The CDR3 length is 16 residues. CDR3: CAISESQGRGNYGYTF. The DNA for the CDR3 is TGTGCCATCAGTGAGTCGCAAGGCAGGGGAAACTATGGCTACACCTTC.

This clone was counted a few times. The V call is TRBV7-8, the J call TRBJ2-4; TRBD1 is a possible D gene (5 bases). This CDR3 has 15 amino acids. Germline V gene lookup returns CDR1 SGHVS and CDR2 FQNEAQ. V dropped 1 base and J dropped 8 bases, with 15 bases sitting between them. This CDR3 reads CASSLGTTWMDIQYF. Written as DNA, the CDR3 is TGTGCCAGCAGCTTAGGGACAACTTGGATGGACATTCAGTACTTC.

This clone was found once. This sequence joins TRBV19 and TRBJ1-5; possibly TRBD1 for D (5 bases). V shed 11 bases and J shed 0 bases, with 11 bases lying between them. This CDR3 is built from 13 residues. Looked up from germline, CDR1 is LNHDA and CDR2 is SQIVND (reference sequence). CDR3 DNA: TGTGCCTCTGGGGGGGGTAGCAATCAGCCCCAGCATTTT. Its protein is CASGGGSNQPQHF.

The gene calls are TRBV5-1 and TRBJ1-1, with 8 bases matching TRBD1. Germline V lookup: CDR1 SGHRS, CDR2 YFSETQ. The CDR3 covers 15 residues. The junction had 2 bases not matched to a gene; V was cut back by 1 base and J by 0 bases. CDR3 sequence: CASSLQGAVNTEAFF. CDR3 nucleotide sequence: TGCGCCAGCAGCTTGCAGGGGGCCGTGAACACTGAAGCTTTCTTT.

This clone is a singleton in its sample. The chain links TRBV5-1 to TRBJ2-1, with 13 bases lining up with TRBD2. Germline lookup yields CDR1 SGHRS and CDR2 YFSETQ. V shed 4 bases, J shed 8 bases, and the junction held 6 bases outside the gene matches. The CDR3 is 15 amino acids. The CDR3 reads CASSQRGTSGDEQFF. In DNA, the CDR3 is TGCGCCAGCAGCCAGAGAGGGACTAGCGGGGATGAGCAGTTCTTC.

This clone was seen once. The J gene is TRBJ2-7, the V gene TRBV4-1; 9 positions agree with TRBD2. Trimming removed 1 base from V and 1 base from J; junction bases left unmatched: 11. Germline-derived CDR1 and CDR2 are MGHRA and YSYEKL. CDR3 length equals 18 residues. This CDR3 is CASSQGVALAGRSYEQYF. CDR3 nucleotide sequence: TGCGCCAGCAGCCAAGGGGTAGCGCTAGCGGGAAGGTCCTACGAGCAGTACTTC.

This clone showed up just once. V and J are TRBV11-2 and TRBJ2-5; D possibly corresponds to TRBD2 (5 bases). Germline V gene sequence: CDR1 SGHAT, CDR2 FQNNGV. Between the trimmed V and J ends, which lost 3 bases and 5 bases, there was a span of 7 bases. The CDR3 spans 12 residues. The DNA for the CDR3 is TGTGCCAGCAGCTTCCAGCGGGAGACCCAGTACTTC. Protein sequence: CASSFQRETQYF.

The chain combines TRBV7-2 with TRBJ2-3, with 8 positions matching TRBD1. Trimming took 1 base from V and 4 from J; bases not matched to a gene: 7. The CDR3 consists of 16 residues. Germline V gives CDR1 SGHTA, CDR2 FQGNSA. CDR3 residues: CASSLGGQGGADTQYF. CDR3 DNA: TGTGCCAGCAGCTTAGGAGGACAGGGAGGCGCAGATACGCAGTATTTT.